A single sample is the source of the 13 T cell receptor beta chains below, sequenced in a study of T cell responses to AZD1222 COVID-19 vaccine. Profiled with immunoSEQ multiplex PCR; TCRdb holds only in-frame clones, not every one. The repertoire consists of 45,000 to 60,000 clones, with over 65% occurring once and the leading ten covering roughly 6.6%. The source was peripheral blood, collected on day 0 of AZD1222 vaccination. The receptor set was obtained from an adult in good health.

The chain links TRBV5-1 to TRBJ2-2; the match to TRBD1 covers 11 bases. Germline assignment: CDR1 SGHRS and CDR2 YFSETQ. With V trimmed by 4 bases and J by 6 bases, 5 bases remained unmatched. The CDR3 loop spans 15 amino acids. The CDR3 sequence is CASSDRDRGAGELFF. The DNA for the CDR3 is TGCGCCAGCAGCGACCGGGACAGGGGGGCCGGGGAGCTGTTTTTT.

The chain employs TRBV28 and TRBJ1-2; 7 nucleotides agree with TRBD1. V trimming: 6 bases; J trimming: 11 bases; junction bases outside the gene matches: 9. The CDR3 spans 12 residues. Germline CDR1 MDHEN, CDR2 SYDVKM. DNA of the CDR3: TGTGCCAGCAGGGGGACAGCGTCCCTTTACACCTTC. It is translated as CASRGTASLYTF.

The chain carries TRBV2 and TRBJ1-2; 7 positions match TRBD1. This CDR3 has 12 residues. Germline V gives CDR1 SNHLY, CDR2 FYNNEI. Germline trimming cut 5 bases from V and 5 bases from J; bases unmatched to any gene: 2. The CDR3 DNA reads TGTGCCAGCAGTCCACAGGGGTATGGCTACACCTTC. The encoded protein is CASSPQGYGYTF.

The chain joins TRBV21-1 to TRBJ1-2. TRBV21-1 is reported as a pseudogene. The CDR3 covers 15 residues. The CDR3 region is CASSKTGRRRYGYTF. The CDR3 nucleotides are TGTGCCAGCAGCAAAACGGGCAGGAGAAGGTATGGCTACACCTTC.

This sequence joins TRBV28 and TRBJ2-1; D gene ambiguous. The germline gives CDR1 MDHEN, CDR2 SYDVKM. The CDR3 has 11 amino acids. The V gene lost 6 bases and the J gene lost 9 bases, with 9 bases spanning the gap. Here the CDR3 DNA reads TGTGCCAGCAGGTCGGACGGTGAGCAGTTCTTC. Translated, it gives CASRSDGEQFF.

This chain joins TRBV11-3 and TRBJ2-1; D could derive from TRBD1 or TRBD2 (5 bases each). This CDR3 has 14 amino acids. Germline assignment: CDR1 SGHNT and CDR2 YENEEA. V was cut by 4 bases and J by 6 bases, with 13 bases left in between. The CDR3 is CASSSFSGPNEQFF. The CDR3 region has the DNA TGTGCCAGCAGCTCCTTTTCGGGACCCAATGAGCAGTTCTTC.

This clone was counted a few times. The chain carries TRBV5-1 and TRBJ2-5; 8 bases align to TRBD1. The CDR3 covers 14 residues. V lost 0 bases, J lost 6 bases, and 4 bases stayed unmatched. Germline V gene data show CDR1 as SGHRS and CDR2 as YFSETQ. The CDR3 DNA follows: TGCGCCAGCAGCTTGGGACAGGGGATTCAGACCCAGTACTTC. Encoded protein: CASSLGQGIQTQYF.

The chain couples TRBV5-4 to TRBJ1-4; 9 positions agree with TRBD1. The germline gives CDR1 SGHNT, CDR2 YYREEE (reference sequence). V lost 4 bases and J lost 8; bases outside the gene matches: 6. CDR3 length equals 14 residues. In DNA form, the CDR3 reads TGTGCCAGCAGCGAGGGACAGGGTCGGGAAAAACTGTTTTTT. The encoded protein is CASSEGQGREKLFF.

Here the CDR3 reads CASSLGQAPWGGTGELFF. CDR3 in DNA: TGCGCCAGCAGCTTGGGACAGGCCCCTTGGGGGGGCACCGGGGAGCTGTTTTTT. The J gene is TRBJ2-2, the V gene TRBV5-1, with D perhaps TRBD2 (7 bases). Trimming removed 0 bases from V and 4 bases from J, with 19 bases in between. Germline values: CDR1 SGHRS, CDR2 YFSETQ. This CDR3 is built from 18 residues. The whole variable domain, remainder taken from reference TRBV5-1 and TRBJ2-2, is KAGVTQTPRYLIKTRGQQVTLSCSPISGHRSVSWYQQTPGQGLQFLFEYFSETQRNKGNFPGRFSGRQFSNSRSEMNVSTLELGDSALYLCASSLGQAPWGGTGELFFGEGSRLTVL.

This chain links TRBV13 with TRBJ1-1, with no clear D. This CDR3 region has 14 residues. Trimming took off 10 bases at V and 3 bases at J, with 18 bases between the two ends. Germline lookup yields CDR1 PRHDT and CDR2 FYEKMQ (reference sequence). Here the CDR3 DNA reads TGTGCCACGCGAAAAGATTGGGGTGACACTGAAGCTTTCTTT. Translation: CATRKDWGDTEAFF.

This chain joins TRBV5-8 and TRBJ1-6, with 7 positions matching TRBD1. The germline V gene encodes CDR1 SGHTS and CDR2 YDEGEE. There are 14 residues in the CDR3. The trim removed 4 bases at V and 7 bases at J, leaving 5 bases unmatched. The CDR3 DNA sequence: TGTGCCAGCAGCCGGGGACAGTCGAATTCACCCCTCCACTTT. Translating it yields CASSRGQSNSPLHF.

CDR3 sequence (DNA): TGTGCCAGCAGCCCGGACCCGAGGACAGGGGGTAATCAGCCCCAGCATTTT. It is translated as CASSPDPRTGGNQPQHF. The chain uses TRBV28 and TRBJ1-5; TRBD1 matches 10 bases. Germline V gives CDR1 MDHEN, CDR2 SYDVKM. CDR3 length: 17 residues. The ends lost 6 bases at V and 4 bases at J; junction bases unmatched: 12.

The V and J genes are TRBV30 and TRBJ1-1; no firm D call. Germline assignment: CDR1 GTSNPN and CDR2 SVGIG (reference sequence). The CDR3 contains 15 residues. V lost 3 bases to trimming and J lost 4 bases, with 18 bases between them. The CDR3 DNA reads as TGTGCCTGGAGCCCCAAGGGCGGGCCAAGCACTGAAGCTTTCTTT. Translation gives CAWSPKGGPSTEAFF.